The 3 T cell receptor beta chains in this list originate from one sample, sequenced in a study of cytomegalovirus exposure and HLA in healthy donors. The study ran its PCR with 60 Vbeta and 13 Jbeta primers. Measured with immunoSEQ multiplex PCR; TCRdb has only the in-frame clones, and not every one. The sample contains 180,000 or so clones, roughly 90% of which appear only once. The sequenced material came from PBMCs. These TCRs come from a woman in her twenties or thirties in good health and CMV-seronegative.

The genes are TRBV11-2 and TRBJ2-5; D may be TRBD1 (6 bases). This CDR3 contains 15 residues. Per germline, CDR1 SGHAT and CDR2 FQNNGV. V was trimmed by 0 bases and J by 5 bases, leaving 13 bases between them. The CDR3 spells CASSLEVAGDETQYF. CDR3 DNA: TGTGCCAGCAGCTTAGAGGTGGCAGGGGACGAGACCCAGTACTTC.

The chain joins TRBV28 to TRBJ2-7, with TRBD1 identical over 8 bases. CDR3 length: 14 residues. Germline V gene sequence: CDR1 MDHEN, CDR2 SYDVKM. The trim removed 3 bases at V and 7 bases at J, leaving 8 bases unmatched. The CDR3 reads CASSLSQGAGEQYF. CDR3 coding DNA: TGTGCCAGCAGTTTGAGTCAGGGGGCGGGGGAGCAGTACTTC.

The gene calls are TRBV11-2 and TRBJ2-7; possible D gene TRBD2, 6 bases. V gave up 2 bases and J gave up 2 bases, with 13 bases separating them. The CDR3 is 15 amino acids. The germline V gene has CDR1 SGHAT and CDR2 FQNNGV. The CDR3 coding sequence is TGTGCCAGCAGCTTACGGCGGGACGGCCCCTACGAGCAGTACTTC. Translation gives CASSLRRDGPYEQYF.